Listed here are 15 T cell receptor beta chains from one sample, sequenced in a study of T cells in Graves' hyperthyroidism and ophthalmopathy. Authors of the study amplified TCR beta CDR3 regions from RNA transcripts. The HTBI set primed first-round TCR CDR3 RT-PCR. TCRdb reanalysed the multiplex PCR reads using MiXCR and keeps one entry per CDR3 protein. The sample records hundreds of thousands of distinct CDR3 sequences, approximately 15% being singletons. The material sequenced was blood. These receptor sequences come from a woman in her late teens or twenties with Graves' hyperthyroidism.

The chain uses TRBV18 and TRBJ2-3, with 13 bases fitting TRBD2. This CDR3 contains 15 residues. V was clipped by 5 bases and J by 9 bases; unmatched bases: 8. Germline V CDR1 and CDR2: KGHSH, LQKENI. The CDR3 region has the DNA TGTGCCAGCTCAATGACTAGCGGGAGGCTCCGGACGCAGTATTTT. Translating it yields CASSMTSGRLRTQYF.

This clonotype turned up a few times. The V gene is TRBV7-8, the J gene TRBJ1-2; no firm D call. V shed 2 bases and J shed 5 bases, with 18 bases lying between them. Germline CDR1 is SGHVS and CDR2 is FQNEAQ. The CDR3 runs to 16 residues. In DNA, the CDR3 is TGTGCCAGCAGCTTAATGAGGGAATCTGGGAAGTATGGCTACACCTTC. This sequence encodes CASSLMRESGKYGYTF.

V gene TRBV6-2 or TRBV6-3 combines with J gene TRBJ2-1; D perhaps matches TRBD2 (6 bases). CDR3 length: 13 amino acids. Germline V CDR1 and CDR2: MNHEY, SVGEGT. Trimming shortened V by 11 bases and J by 0 bases, and 11 bases separated the two germline ends. CDR3 DNA: TGTGCCGCGGGGACCCGCTCCTACAATGAGCAGTTCTTC. Protein product: CAAGTRSYNEQFF.

This clonotype has more than one count but fewer than ten. The rearrangement joins TRBV7-9 to TRBJ1-2; 9 bases fit TRBD1. J gave up 0 bases and V 3 bases, and 5 bases lay outside the gene matches. Germline V gives CDR1 SEHNR, CDR2 FQNEAQ (reference sequence). The CDR3 contains 16 residues. The CDR3 sequence: CASSFMDRGPNYGYTF. The CDR3 DNA sequence: TGTGCCAGCAGCTTCATGGACAGGGGCCCTAACTATGGCTACACCTTC. Full variable domain (outside the CDR3, taken from reference TRBV7-9 and TRBJ1-2): DTGVSQNPRHKITKRGQNVTFRCDPISEHNRLYWYRQTLGQGPEFLTYFQNEAQLEKSRLLSDRFSAERPKGSFSTLEIQRTEQGDSAMYLCASSFMDRGPNYGYTFGSGTRLTVV.

This clonotype turned up a few times. V is TRBV24-1 and J is TRBJ2-7, with TRBD2 matching 13 bases. Trimming removed 3 bases from V and 6 bases from J; junction bases left unmatched: 7. In germline, CDR1 is KGHDR, CDR2 SFDVKD. The CDR3 loop spans 16 amino acids. CDR3 protein: CATSDAGTSGTTEQYF. Written as DNA, the CDR3 is TGTGCCACCAGTGATGCCGGGACTAGCGGGACGACCGAGCAGTACTTC.

Regarding this clonotype: This could be a read error, since a much larger clone is one nucleotide away. The chain uses TRBV3-1 and TRBJ2-4, with 8 bases matching TRBD2. The CDR3 has 13 amino acids. Germline CDR1 reads LGHDT; CDR2 reads YNNKEL (reference sequence). CDR3 DNA sequence: TGTGCCAACAGCCAAGGCGGGGGGCACATTCAGTACTTC. It yields the protein CANSQGGGHIQYF. The full variable domain, completed using reference TRBV3-1 and TRBJ2-4, is DTAVSQTPKYLVTQMGNDKSIKCEQNLGHDTMYWYKQDSKKFLKIMFSYNNKELIINETVPNRFSPKSPDKAHLNLHINSLELGDSAVYFCANSQGGGHIQYFGAGTRLSVL.

This clonotype was seen a single time. This sequence joins TRBV6-2 or TRBV6-3 and TRBJ1-2; 7 bases map to TRBD1. Germline trimming cut 11 bases from V and 0 bases from J; bases unmatched to any gene: 9. Germline CDR1 MNHEY, CDR2 SVGEGT. The CDR3 sequence is 14 residues long. The CDR3 coding sequence is TGTGCCGCTGGCCGGGACAGAACTAACTATGGCTACACCTTC. It translates to CAAGRDRTNYGYTF.

V usage is TRBV20-1 and J usage is TRBJ1-1; D may be TRBD1 (5 bases). This CDR3 has 14 residues. From germline, CDR1 is DFQATT and CDR2 SNEGSKA (reference sequence). V lost 0 bases, J lost 2 bases, and 10 bases lay in between. In nucleotides, the CDR3 is TGCAGTGCTAGAGAAGGACACCGTAACACTGAAGCTTTCTTT. Its protein is CSAREGHRNTEAFF.

This clonotype was recorded many times. The chain employs TRBV7-2 and TRBJ1-5; tentative D call: TRBD1 (6 bases). Trimming took 3 bases from V and 12 from J, leaving 12 bases between them. CDR3 length: 12 amino acids. Germline V gene sequence: CDR1 SGHTA, CDR2 FQGNSA. The CDR3 here is CASSFIDRYQHF. The CDR3 DNA sequence: TGTGCCAGCAGCTTCATAGACAGGTACCAGCATTTT.

This clonotype was counted only a few times. This sequence joins TRBV12-3 or TRBV12-4 and TRBJ2-7; 8 nucleotides agree with TRBD1. This CDR3 is built from 13 residues. With 6 bases clipped from V and 4 bases from J, the junction kept 5 bases outside the gene matches. In nucleotides, the CDR3 is TGTGCCAGCAGCCATACAGGGGGGTACGAGCAGTACTTC. It yields the protein CASSHTGGYEQYF.

A single count supports this clonotype. The rearrangement uses TRBV9 and TRBJ2-7; 8 bases map to TRBD2. V was pared by 1 base and J by 0 bases, with 3 bases of the junction left unmatched. The CDR3 sequence is 15 residues long. Germline loops: CDR1 SGDLS, CDR2 YYNGEE. DNA of the CDR3: TGTGCCAGCAGCGTATCGAGCGGGAGCTCCTACGAGCAGTACTTC. This codes for CASSVSSGSSYEQYF. The variable domain in full, with the rest retrieved from reference TRBV9 and TRBJ2-7, is DSGVTQTPKHLITATGQRVTLRCSPRSGDLSVYWYQQSLDQGLQFLIQYYNGEERAKGNILERFSAQQFPDLHSELNLSSLELGDSALYFCASSVSSGSSYEQYFGPGTRLTVT.

At least ten counts were recorded for this clonotype. V is TRBV12-3 or TRBV12-4 and J is TRBJ2-3; D call uncertain. This CDR3 contains 14 residues. V lost 2 bases and J lost 2, with 8 bases in between. DNA for the CDR3: TGTGCCAGCAGTTTAAAGTCCCCCACAGATACGCAGTATTTT. Its translation: CASSLKSPTDTQYF.

This clonotype has a handful of counts. The CDR3 protein is CASSSQGGSTEAFF. As DNA, the CDR3 is TGTGCCAGCAGTTCTCAGGGGGGCAGCACTGAAGCTTTCTTT. The V gene is TRBV6-2 or TRBV6-3, the J gene TRBJ1-1, with 7 bases fitting TRBD1. The CDR3 sequence is 14 residues long. The trim removed 4 bases at V and 4 bases at J, leaving 6 bases unmatched. Germline V gene data show CDR1 as MNHEY and CDR2 as SVGEGT.

The gene calls are TRBV6-2 or TRBV6-3 and TRBJ1-1, with 8 bases fitting TRBD1. Per germline, CDR1 MNHEY and CDR2 SVGEGT. V lost 1 base and J lost 5; bases outside the gene matches: 18. The CDR3 runs to 19 residues. CDR3 region: CASSYLREWTGPEKTEAFF. CDR3 DNA sequence: TGTGCCAGCAGTTACTTGAGAGAGTGGACAGGGCCCGAGAAAACTGAAGCTTTCTTT.

Remarks on this clonotype: Given a much more abundant clone one base away, this may be a read error. The chain recombines TRBV3-1 with TRBJ1-1; maybe TRBD1 (5 bases). The CDR3 has 14 amino acids. V lost 5 bases and J 4 bases, leaving 14 bases between the germline ends. Germline CDR1 reads LGHDT; CDR2 reads YNNKEL (reference sequence). The CDR3 loop is CASSGTRVGTEAFF. The CDR3 DNA reads TGTGCCAGCAGCGGAACCAGGGTCGGCACTGAAGCTTTCTTT.